The 7 T cell receptor beta chains reported below all come from one sample, sequenced in a study of T cells in Graves' hyperthyroidism and ophthalmopathy. TCR beta CDR3 regions were amplified from RNA transcripts. With the HTBI primer set, the TCR CDR3 went through a first round of RT-PCR. TCRdb re-analysed the multiplex PCR reads in MiXCR, keeping a single row per CDR3 protein. This sample has about 690,000 distinct CDR3 sequences, with roughly a sixth found just once. The material sequenced was blood. The source of these receptors is a man over 45 with Graves' hyperthyroidism.

This clonotype was observed a handful of times. The rearrangement links TRBV15 to TRBJ2-7; 9 bases map to TRBD1. The V gene end was trimmed by 5 bases and the J gene end by 6 bases; junction bases not matched to a gene: 11. In germline, CDR1 is LNHNV, CDR2 YYDKDF (reference sequence). The CDR3 loop spans 15 amino acids. The DNA for the CDR3 is TGTGCCACCAGCCAGGGACAGGGTTTACGAGGCGAGCAGTACTTC. Amino acid sequence: CATSQGQGLRGEQYF.

This clonotype came up many times. The chain is built from TRBV7-2 and TRBJ2-3; 10 nucleotides line up with TRBD2. Germline V CDR1 and CDR2: SGHTA, FQGNSA. V lost 5 bases and J lost 3; bases outside the gene matches: 8. The CDR3 runs to 16 residues. The CDR3 loop reads CASSKRAGGKTDTQYF. The DNA for the CDR3 is TGTGCCAGCAGCAAAAGAGCGGGAGGGAAGACAGATACGCAGTATTTT. The full variable domain, in which reference TRBV7-2 and TRBJ2-3 provide the parts outside the CDR3, is GAGVSQSPSNKVTEKGKDVELRCDPISGHTALYWYRQSLGQGLEFLIYFQGNSAPDKSGLPSDRFSAERTGGSVSTLTIQRTQQEDSAVYLCASSKRAGGKTDTQYFGPGTRLTVL.

CDR3 bases: TGTGCCAGCAGTTTAAGAGGGTTGAGCTCCTACGAGCAGTACTTC. This gives the protein CASSLRGLSSYEQYF. The gene calls are TRBV27 and TRBJ2-7; TRBD2 might be the D (5 bases). Germline values: CDR1 MNHEY, CDR2 SMNVEV (reference sequence). This CDR3 region has 15 residues. The germline V and J ends were trimmed by 2 bases and 0 bases, with 11 bases remaining between them.

The V call is TRBV7-8, the J call TRBJ2-1; D not certain. The germline gives CDR1 SGHVS, CDR2 FQNEAQ. The CDR3 is made up of 13 amino acids. Trimming pared 6 bases from V and 6 bases from J, leaving 12 bases between. CDR3: CASRLGKSNEQFF. DNA of the CDR3: TGTGCCAGCAGATTGGGCAAGAGCAATGAGCAGTTCTTC.

This clonotype has ten or more counts. The chain links TRBV28 to TRBJ1-1; 9 nucleotides align to TRBD1. The CDR3 is 14 amino acids. The V segment lost 6 bases and the J segment 5 bases; nucleotides outside the gene matches: 7. CDR1 MDHEN and CDR2 SYDVKM come from the germline V gene. The CDR3 DNA follows: TGTGCCAGCAGATCGACAGGGGGACGAACTGAAGCTTTCTTT. It specifies CASRSTGGRTEAFF.

In its sample, this clonotype was seen many times. The chain couples TRBV9 to TRBJ2-7; D is possibly TRBD2 (5 bases). The V end lost 7 bases, the J end lost 7 bases, and 24 bases lay between the germline ends. Germline CDR1 and CDR2: SGDLS and YYNGEE. There are 15 residues in the CDR3. CDR3 in amino acids: CASSPGGLDPGEQYF. CDR3 nucleotide sequence: TGTGCCAGCTCCCCGGGCGGACTTGATCCGGGGGAGCAGTACTTC.

This clonotype has a count of ten or more. The rearrangement links TRBV30 to TRBJ2-7; D is undetermined. The CDR3 loop spans 12 amino acids. Germline assignment: CDR1 GTSNPN and CDR2 SVGIG (reference sequence). Between the trimmed V and J ends, which lost 3 bases and 2 bases, there was a span of 8 bases. The CDR3 DNA reads TGTGCCTGGAGGTTCGACACCTACGAGCAGTACTTC. Translation: CAWRFDTYEQYF.